This T cell receptor beta chain was retrieved from a study of blood T cell repertoires in COVID-19. As for the study in general: Acute and convalescent COVID-19 samples came from the United States, Italy and Spain. PBMCs, B-cell-depleted T cells, or T cells provided the cDNA or gDNA that made up the material.

Germline CDR1 and CDR2: MDHEN and SYDVKM. Between the trimmed V and J ends, which lost 5 bases and 1 base, there was a span of 14 bases. The CDR3 spans 15 residues. TCRdb keeps only in-frame clones here, not all; method: immunoSEQ multiplex PCR. The sample consists of around 120,000 clones, roughly 79% of them appearing once. The receptor's source is a man in his 70s with active or convalescent COVID-19. Sequencing was carried out using peripheral blood. The V and J genes are TRBV28 and TRBJ2-5; D gene uncertain. CDR3 in amino acids: CASSRGAVSQETQYF. The CDR3 DNA reads TGTGCCAGCAGTCGCGGAGCTGTTTCCCAAGAGACCCAGTACTTC.